These 5 T cell receptor beta chains came from one sample sequenced in a study of shared clonotypes between healthy human individuals. Produced via immunoSEQ multiplex PCR; TCRdb's table is partial and in-frame only. The table records 450,000 to 500,000 clones, around 73% of them present only once. Source material: PBMCs. These receptors were obtained from a woman aged 40 to 49 in good health. Some clones in this sample may be carry-over from other donors' samples.

This chain uses TRBV5-1 with TRBJ1-3, with 8 bases matching TRBD1. Germline CDR1 is SGHRS and CDR2 is YFSETQ. The trim removed 4 bases at V and 4 bases at J, leaving 7 bases unmatched. The CDR3 length is 15 residues. The CDR3 spells CASSTQGAIGNTIYF. The CDR3 nucleotides read TGCGCCAGCAGCACCCAGGGGGCGATCGGAAACACCATATATTTT.

This sequence joins TRBV5-1 and TRBJ2-2; TRBD2 aligns across 12 bases. Germline CDR1 is SGHRS and CDR2 is YFSETQ. The CDR3 consists of 16 residues. With V trimmed by 4 bases and J by 5 bases, 6 bases remained unmatched. The DNA for the CDR3 is TGCGCCAGCAGCCAAGCGACTAGCGGGAGAACCGGGGAGCTGTTTTTT. It translates to CASSQATSGRTGELFF.

This clone was detected only a few times. This sample includes further DNA sequences coding for the same CDR3. V and J are TRBV19 and TRBJ1-5, with no clear D. Germline V gene data show CDR1 as LNHDA and CDR2 as SQIVND (reference sequence). CDR3 length equals 12 residues. V dropped 4 bases and J dropped 4 bases, with 5 bases sitting between them. CDR3 loop: CASSTPNQPQHF. The CDR3 DNA is TGTGCCAGTAGTACTCCTAATCAGCCCCAGCATTTT.

The chain joins TRBV5-1 to TRBJ2-5; D is possibly TRBD1 (8 bases). The V end lost 6 bases, the J end lost 4 bases, and 16 bases lay between the germline ends. The CDR3 is 14 residues long. Germline V gene lookup returns CDR1 SGHRS and CDR2 YFSETQ. Written as DNA, the CDR3 is TGCGCCAGCACCCTTACAGGGGGGGGAGAGACCCAGTACTTC. It is translated as CASTLTGGGETQYF.

The chain carries TRBV18 and TRBJ2-5, with D possibly TRBD1 on 5 matching bases. The germline V and J ends were trimmed by 1 base and 10 bases, with 7 bases remaining between them. From germline, CDR1 is KGHSH and CDR2 LQKENI. This CDR3 region has 11 residues. CDR3 in amino acids: CASSPQGIQYF. As DNA, the CDR3 is TGTGCCAGCTCACCACAGGGGATCCAGTACTTC.